This T cell receptor beta chain was documented in a study of blood T cells in healthy people across ages. Study information: Template switching captured about one barcoded beta molecule per two T cells.

Sample-barcoded 5' priming and a J-beta primer mix drove a second PCR of roughly 7 to 11 cycles. TCRdb re-called the 5' RACE reads through MiXCR, storing one row per CDR3 protein. Among about a million distinct CDR3 sequences listed, roughly 48% were seen once. In regard to this clonotype: Its antigen remains unknown.

Germline V gene sequence: CDR1 SGHRS, CDR2 YFSETQ. The ends were cut back, 4 bases at V and 8 bases at J, with 10 bases in the middle. The CDR3 length is 13 residues. General study results and limits: Observed TCR beta diversity per million T cells went down as age went up. This fall followed a roughly linear course with age. Unsorted PBMCs ruled out conclusive naive versus antigen-experienced comparison.

The donors, all healthy, were Caucasians living in Russia, aged about 6 to 90. The chain has TRBV5-1 and TRBJ1-6; D gene uncertain. The origin of this receptor is a man aged 25-45 years in good health. Sequenced input: blood. CDR3 amino acids: CASSPNTDSPLHF. For the CDR3, the DNA is TGCGCCAGCAGCCCGAACACGGATTCACCCCTCCACTTT. Full variable domain (rest looked up from reference TRBV5-1 and TRBJ1-6): KAGVTQTPRYLIKTRGQQVTLSCSPISGHRSVSWYQQTPGQGLQFLFEYFSETQRNKGNFPGRFSGRQFSNSRSEMNVSTLELGDSALYLCASSPNTDSPLHFGNGTRLTVT.